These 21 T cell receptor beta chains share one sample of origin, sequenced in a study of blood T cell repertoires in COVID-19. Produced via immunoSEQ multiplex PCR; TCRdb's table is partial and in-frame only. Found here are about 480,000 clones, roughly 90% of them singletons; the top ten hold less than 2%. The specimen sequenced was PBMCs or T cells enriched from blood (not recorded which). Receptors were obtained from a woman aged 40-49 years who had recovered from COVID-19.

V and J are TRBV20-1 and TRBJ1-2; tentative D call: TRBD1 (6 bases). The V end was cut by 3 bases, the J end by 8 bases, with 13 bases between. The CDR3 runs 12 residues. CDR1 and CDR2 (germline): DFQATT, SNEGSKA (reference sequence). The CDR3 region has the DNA TGCAGTGCTAGTCGGGGGGCCGTGGGCTACACCTTC. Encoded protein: CSASRGAVGYTF.

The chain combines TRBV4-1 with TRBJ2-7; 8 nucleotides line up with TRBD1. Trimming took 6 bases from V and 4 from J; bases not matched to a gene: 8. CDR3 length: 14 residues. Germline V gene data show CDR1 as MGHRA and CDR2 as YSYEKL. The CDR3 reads CASSPGTGIYEQYF. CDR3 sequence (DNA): TGCGCCAGCAGTCCCGGGACAGGCATTTACGAGCAGTACTTC.

In DNA form, the CDR3 reads TGTGCCAGCAGCTCGGGACTCCTCTCCTACAATGAGCAGTTCTTC. This gives the protein CASSSGLLSYNEQFF. The rearrangement joins TRBV7-2 to TRBJ2-1; possible D gene TRBD2, 6 bases. The V and J ends lost 4 bases and 0 bases respectively, with 10 bases between them. This CDR3 contains 15 residues. Per the germline V gene, CDR1 is SGHTA and CDR2 is FQGNSA.

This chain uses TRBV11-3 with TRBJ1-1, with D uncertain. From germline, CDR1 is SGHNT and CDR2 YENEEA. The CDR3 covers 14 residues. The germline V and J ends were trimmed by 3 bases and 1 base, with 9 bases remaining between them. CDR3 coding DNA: TGTGCCAGCAGCTTTAGAACCCAGAACACTGAAGCTTTCTTT. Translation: CASSFRTQNTEAFF.

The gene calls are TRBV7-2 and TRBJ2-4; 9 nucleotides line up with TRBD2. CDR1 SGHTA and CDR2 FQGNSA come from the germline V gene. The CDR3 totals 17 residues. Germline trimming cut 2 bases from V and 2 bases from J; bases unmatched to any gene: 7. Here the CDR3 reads CASSLRGTSSSKNIQYF. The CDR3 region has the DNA TGTGCCAGCAGCTTACGGGGGACTAGCTCGTCCAAAAACATTCAGTACTTC.

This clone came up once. The CDR3 region is CATSTGALLSGANVLTF. CDR3 DNA: TGTGCCACCAGTACAGGGGCCCTCCTCTCTGGGGCCAACGTCCTGACTTTC. The rearrangement uses TRBV24-1 and TRBJ2-6; 7 bases fit TRBD1. The germline V gene encodes CDR1 KGHDR and CDR2 SFDVKD. V lost 6 bases, J lost 0 bases, and 7 bases stayed unmatched. This CDR3 has 17 residues.

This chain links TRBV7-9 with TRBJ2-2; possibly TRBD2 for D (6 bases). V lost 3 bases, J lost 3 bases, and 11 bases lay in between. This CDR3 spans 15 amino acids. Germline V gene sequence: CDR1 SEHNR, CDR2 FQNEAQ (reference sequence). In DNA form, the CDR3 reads TGTGCCAGCAGCTTCTCGGCTAGCGACACCGGGGAGCTGTTTTTT. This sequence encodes CASSFSASDTGELFF.

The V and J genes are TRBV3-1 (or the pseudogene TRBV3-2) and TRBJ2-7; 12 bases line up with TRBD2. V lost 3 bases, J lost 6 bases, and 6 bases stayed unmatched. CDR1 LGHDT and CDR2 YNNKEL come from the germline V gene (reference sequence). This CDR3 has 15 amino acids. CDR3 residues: CASSHVTSGSREQYF. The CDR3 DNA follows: TGTGCCAGCAGCCACGTGACTAGCGGGAGTCGCGAGCAGTACTTC.

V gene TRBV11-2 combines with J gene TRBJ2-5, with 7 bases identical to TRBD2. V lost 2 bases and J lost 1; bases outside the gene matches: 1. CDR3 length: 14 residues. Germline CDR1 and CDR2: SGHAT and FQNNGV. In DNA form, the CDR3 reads TGTGCCAGCAGCTTACTAGCGGCCCAAGAGACCCAGTACTTC. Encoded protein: CASSLLAAQETQYF.

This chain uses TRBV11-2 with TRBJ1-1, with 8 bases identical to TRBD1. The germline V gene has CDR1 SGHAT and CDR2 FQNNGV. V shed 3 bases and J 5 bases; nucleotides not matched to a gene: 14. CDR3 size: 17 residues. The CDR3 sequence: CASSFTSGQGLWTEAFF. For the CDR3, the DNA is TGTGCCAGCAGCTTCACGAGCGGACAGGGCCTGTGGACTGAAGCTTTCTTT.

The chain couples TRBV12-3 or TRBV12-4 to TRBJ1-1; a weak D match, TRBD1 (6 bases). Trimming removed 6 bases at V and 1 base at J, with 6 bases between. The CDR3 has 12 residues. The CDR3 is CASRTGNTEAFF. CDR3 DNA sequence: TGTGCCAGCAGGACAGGGAACACTGAAGCTTTCTTT.

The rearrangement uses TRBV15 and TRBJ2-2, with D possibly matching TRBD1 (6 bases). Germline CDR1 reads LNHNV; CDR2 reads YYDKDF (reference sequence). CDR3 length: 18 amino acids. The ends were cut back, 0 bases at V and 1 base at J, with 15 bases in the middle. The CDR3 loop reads CATSRDPPRGGNTGELFF. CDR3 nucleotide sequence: TGTGCCACCAGCAGAGATCCGCCCCGAGGGGGGAACACCGGGGAGCTGTTTTTT. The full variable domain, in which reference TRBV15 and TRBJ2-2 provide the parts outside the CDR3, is DAMVIQNPRYQVTQFGKPVTLSCSQTLNHNVMYWYQQKSSQAPKLLFHYYDKDFNNEADTPDNFQSRRPNTSFCFLDIRSPGLGDTAMYLCATSRDPPRGGNTGELFFGEGSRLTVL.

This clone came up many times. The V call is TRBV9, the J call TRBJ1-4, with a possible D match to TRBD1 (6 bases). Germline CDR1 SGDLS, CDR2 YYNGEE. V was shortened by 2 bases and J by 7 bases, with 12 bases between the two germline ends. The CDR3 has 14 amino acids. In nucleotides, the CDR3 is TGTGCCAGCAGCGTTGCAACAGGGACTGAAAAACTGTTTTTT. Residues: CASSVATGTEKLFF.

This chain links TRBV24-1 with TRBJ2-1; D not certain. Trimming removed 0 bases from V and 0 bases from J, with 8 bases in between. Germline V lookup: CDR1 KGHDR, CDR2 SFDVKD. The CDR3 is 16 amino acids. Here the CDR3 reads CATSDLGHSSYNEQFF. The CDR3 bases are TGTGCCACCAGTGATTTGGGGCACAGCTCCTACAATGAGCAGTTCTTC.

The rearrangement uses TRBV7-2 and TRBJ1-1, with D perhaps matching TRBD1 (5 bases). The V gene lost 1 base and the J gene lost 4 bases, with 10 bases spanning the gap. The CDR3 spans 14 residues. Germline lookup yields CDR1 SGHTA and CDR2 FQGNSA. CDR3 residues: CASSLVGGTTEAFF. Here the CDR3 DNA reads TGTGCCAGCAGCTTAGTGGGGGGGACCACTGAAGCTTTCTTT.

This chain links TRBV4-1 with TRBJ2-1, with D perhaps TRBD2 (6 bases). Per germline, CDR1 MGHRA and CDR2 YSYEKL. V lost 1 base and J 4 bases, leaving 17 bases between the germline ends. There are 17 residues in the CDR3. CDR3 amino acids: CASSQGRGGVLYNEQFF. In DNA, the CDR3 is TGCGCCAGCAGCCAAGGCCGTGGAGGGGTACTTTACAATGAGCAGTTCTTC.

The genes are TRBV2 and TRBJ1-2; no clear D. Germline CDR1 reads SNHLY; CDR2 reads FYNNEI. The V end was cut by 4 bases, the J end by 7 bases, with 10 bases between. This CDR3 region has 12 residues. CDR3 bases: TGTGCCAGCAGTGTGAGGGCGAGTGGCTACACCTTC. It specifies CASSVRASGYTF.

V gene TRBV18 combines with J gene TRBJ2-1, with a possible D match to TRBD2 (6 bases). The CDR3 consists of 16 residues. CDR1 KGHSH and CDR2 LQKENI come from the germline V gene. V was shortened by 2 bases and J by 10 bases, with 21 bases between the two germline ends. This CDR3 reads CASSPLALLRGVEQFF. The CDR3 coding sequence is TGTGCCAGCTCACCATTGGCTCTGCTTCGCGGGGTGGAGCAGTTCTTC.

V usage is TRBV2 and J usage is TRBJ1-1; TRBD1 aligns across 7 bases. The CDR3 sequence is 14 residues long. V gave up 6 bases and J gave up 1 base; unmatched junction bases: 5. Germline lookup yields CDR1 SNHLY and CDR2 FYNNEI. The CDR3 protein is CASRETGRNTEAFF. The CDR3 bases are TGTGCCAGCAGAGAGACAGGGAGGAACACTGAAGCTTTCTTT.

CDR3 region: CASGRDNYEQYF. CDR3 nucleotides: TGTGCCAGCGGCCGGGACAACTACGAGCAGTACTTC. The chain joins TRBV7-9 to TRBJ2-7; weak D call: TRBD1 (6 bases). Germline CDR1 and CDR2: SEHNR and FQNEAQ (reference sequence). CDR3 size: 12 residues. Trimming shortened V by 8 bases and J by 3 bases, and 11 bases separated the two germline ends.

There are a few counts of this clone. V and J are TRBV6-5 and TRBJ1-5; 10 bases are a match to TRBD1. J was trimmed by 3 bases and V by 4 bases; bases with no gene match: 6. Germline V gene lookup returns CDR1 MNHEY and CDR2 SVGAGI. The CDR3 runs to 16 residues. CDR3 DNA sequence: TGTGCCAGCAGTTCCGGGACAGGGGAGATCAATCAGCCCCAGCATTTT. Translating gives CASSSGTGEINQPQHF.